The 30 T cell receptor beta chains reported below all come from one sample, sequenced in a study of T cells in women clearing cervical HPV infection. This table comes from immunoSEQ multiplex PCR, and its TCRdb copy is limited to in-frame clones, with some not included. The sample totals about 20,000 clones; its top ten clones hold over 5%. Sequencing was done on a sample of blood buffy coat. These receptors were taken from a woman aged 18 to 75 with a cervical HPV16 infection that either progressed to CIN3+ or cleared (not recorded which).

Of note for this clone: The read comes to an end 3 residues before the CDR3 does, leaving the germline J gene to fill in the end. This chain joins TRBV19 and TRBJ1-2; 7 bases line up with TRBD1. Germline V gene lookup returns CDR1 LNHDA and CDR2 SQIVND (reference sequence). The CDR3 consists of 13 residues. CDR3 amino acids: CASSQTGTYDYTF. The DNA read from the CDR3 is TGTGCCAGTAGCCAGACAGGGACCTACGAC.

On this clone itself: With the read ending 3 residues before the CDR3 end, the germline J gene is used to fill in that end. The chain joins TRBV19 to TRBJ1-2; D is possibly TRBD1 (6 bases). The CDR3 length is 18 residues. Germline V gives CDR1 LNHDA, CDR2 SQIVND (reference sequence). CDR3 DNA (partial): TGTGCCAGTAGTATATCCTCAAGGAGCAGGGGAATCTACAATGAC. Its translation is CASSISSRSRGIYND. The whole CDR3 sequence is CASSISSRSRGIYNDYTF.

In the case of this clone: The read terminates 3 residues ahead of where the CDR3 ends, so the germline J gene completes it. The rearrangement joins TRBV18 to TRBJ2-3; D not certain. CDR3 length equals 11 residues. The germline gives CDR1 KGHSH, CDR2 LQKENI. CDR3 amino acids: CASSQQETQYF. CDR3 bases read: TGTGCCAGCTCACAGCAAGAGACG.

As regards this clone: The read halts 3 residues ahead of the CDR3 end, with the missing end drawn from the germline J gene. The chain recombines TRBV20-1 with TRBJ2-1; D remains unclear. Per germline, CDR1 DFQATT and CDR2 SNEGSKA (reference sequence). Trimming removed 0 bases from V and 0 bases from J, with 9 bases in between. This CDR3 contains 15 residues. The sequenced part of the CDR3 DNA is TGCAGTGCTAGAGATCGGTCGAGCTCCTACAATGAG. It encodes CSARDRSSSYNE. Given in full, the CDR3 is CSARDRSSSYNEQFF.

Worth noting for this clone: The CDR3 end is not reached by the read, which stops 3 residues before it; the germline J gene fills it in. The rearrangement uses TRBV28 and TRBJ2-1; 8 positions agree with TRBD1. This CDR3 contains 13 residues. Germline V gives CDR1 MDHEN, CDR2 SYDVKM. The junction had 2 bases not matched to a gene; V was cut back by 4 bases and J by 6 bases. This CDR3 is CASSSGQANEQFF. Partial CDR3 DNA: TGTGCCAGCAGTTCGGGACAGGCCAATGAG.

For this clone: From the germline J gene comes the end of the CDR3, since the read stops 3 residues before it. The chain recombines TRBV7-9 with TRBJ2-1; 8 nucleotides agree with TRBD2. The CDR3 consists of 15 residues. V was clipped by 5 bases and J by 0 bases; unmatched bases: 3. Germline V gene sequence: CDR1 SEHNR, CDR2 FQNEAQ (reference sequence). The CDR3 bases that were read are TGTGCCAGCAGCCCAGGACTAGCCTCCTACAATGAG. Amino acid sequence: CASSPGLASYNE. The whole CDR3 protein is CASSPGLASYNEQFF.

In the case of this clone: The DNA ends 3 residues before the CDR3 does, and the rest of the CDR3 is filled in from the germline J gene. V and J are TRBV6-1 and TRBJ2-7, with D possibly TRBD1 on 5 matching bases. Germline V lookup: CDR1 MNHNS, CDR2 SASEGT. The CDR3 is made up of 15 amino acids. The germline V and J ends were trimmed by 4 bases and 3 bases, with 16 bases remaining between them. The CDR3 bases that were read are TGTGCCAGCAGTGGATCCCCCCAGGGTGTCTACGAG. Translated, it gives CASSGSPQGVYE. The CDR3 in its entirety is CASSGSPQGVYEQYF.

About this clone itself: The read terminates 3 residues before the CDR3 end, so the remaining end is supplied by the germline J gene. The chain joins TRBV19 to TRBJ2-3; 14 nucleotides align to TRBD2. CDR1 and CDR2 (germline): LNHDA, SQIVND (reference sequence). With V trimmed by 4 bases and J by 3 bases, 6 bases remained unmatched. The CDR3 length is 17 residues. Partial CDR3 DNA: TGTGCCAGTAGTAACCGTGGGACTAGCGGGAGAACAGATACG. Residues: CASSNRGTSGRTDT. The CDR3, in full, reads CASSNRGTSGRTDTQYF.

Details on this clone: With the read ending 3 residues before the CDR3 end, the germline J gene is used to fill in that end. The rearrangement uses TRBV2 and TRBJ2-3, with TRBD1 as a possible D gene (5 bases). In germline, CDR1 is SNHLY, CDR2 FYNNEI. CDR3 length equals 15 residues. CDR3 amino acids: CASSDGFSRGQPQYF. The DNA read from the CDR3 is TGTGCCAGCAGTGATGGGTTCTCAAGGGGTCAGCCG.

Of note for this clone: The read comes to an end 3 residues before the CDR3 does, leaving the germline J gene to fill in the end. The J gene is TRBJ1-4, the V gene TRBV7-2, with TRBD1 matching over 9 bases. Trimming took 5 bases from V and 7 from J; bases not matched to a gene: 8. This CDR3 is 15 amino acids long. CDR1 is SGHTA, CDR2 FQGNSA, per germline. The CDR3 spells CASSPDRGRGEKLFF. The DNA read from the CDR3 is TGTGCCAGCAGCCCGGACAGGGGTCGGGGTGAAAAA. The complete variable domain, with remaining parts taken from reference TRBV7-2 and TRBJ1-4, reads GAGVSQSPSNKVTEKGKDVELRCDPISGHTALYWYRQSLGQGLEFLIYFQGNSAPDKSGLPSDRFSAERTGGSVSTLTIQRTQQEDSAVYLCASSPDRGRGEKLFFGSGTQLSVL.

Concerning this clone itself: The read stops 3 residues short of the end of the CDR3; the missing end is completed from the germline J gene. The chain carries TRBV28 and TRBJ2-5, with a possible D match to TRBD2 (5 bases). This CDR3 has 14 amino acids. Deletions cut 4 bases from V and 4 bases from J, with 13 bases between. The germline V gene has CDR1 MDHEN and CDR2 SYDVKM. CDR3 DNA (partial): TGTGCCAGCAGTTCAGCCGGGGTCGGAGAGACC. Its translation: CASSSAGVGET. The CDR3 reads in full as CASSSAGVGETQYF.

With regard to this clone: The read finishes 3 residues shy of the CDR3 end, and the germline J gene is used to complete it. The V and J genes are TRBV19 and TRBJ2-4; D is perhaps TRBD2 (5 bases). The CDR3 has 18 amino acids. Germline loops: CDR1 LNHDA, CDR2 SQIVND (reference sequence). CDR3 amino acids: CASSITLDYGTATYGQYF. CDR3 DNA (partial): TGTGCCAGTAGTATTACTCTTGACTACGGTACAGCTACATATGGT.

With regard to this clone: The junction does not match germline at one end; this may be a read error. The read stops 3 residues short of the end of the CDR3; the missing end is completed from the germline J gene. This sequence joins TRBV4-2 and TRBJ2-3; D is perhaps TRBD1 (5 bases). This CDR3 spans 15 amino acids. Germline V gene lookup returns CDR1 LGHNA and CDR2 YNFKEQ. The CDR3 here is CASSQDIGDGETQYF. The part of the CDR3 DNA that was read is TGCGCCAGCAGCCAAGATATAGGGGATGGAGAGACG.

About this clone: The read finishes 3 residues shy of the CDR3 end, and the germline J gene is used to complete it. This chain joins TRBV7-2 and TRBJ2-3; D might be TRBD2 (6 bases). Germline V gene data show CDR1 as SGHTA and CDR2 as FQGNSA. Trimming removed 3 bases from V and 3 bases from J, with 10 bases in between. This CDR3 spans 14 amino acids. CDR3 in amino acids: CASSFETSTDTQYF. The sequenced part of the CDR3 DNA is TGTGCCAGCAGCTTCGAGACTAGTACAGATACG.

Details on this clone: Read data end 3 residues before the CDR3 end; the end is taken from the germline J gene. This specimen includes other DNA sequences encoding the same CDR3. This sequence joins TRBV18 and TRBJ1-1; TRBD1 agrees at 11 bases. The germline V gene has CDR1 KGHSH and CDR2 LQKENI. This CDR3 comprises 16 residues. The CDR3 here is CASSPLGTGGEETAFF. CDR3 DNA, as far as it was read: TGTGCCAGCTCACCTCTGGGGACAGGGGGAGAAGAGACC.

To note about this clone: The observed sequence ends 3 residues before the CDR3 terminus, with the missing tail filled in from the germline J gene. The chain employs TRBV10-3 and TRBJ1-5; perhaps TRBD1 as D (5 bases). This CDR3 has 16 residues. Germline CDR1 and CDR2: ENHRY and SYGVKD. Trimming removed 0 bases from V and 6 bases from J, with 15 bases in between. CDR3 region: CAISESGTPRGQPQHF. The CDR3 bases that were read are TGTGCCATCAGTGAGTCTGGGACGCCGCGGGGTCAGCCC.

On this clone itself: The read terminates 3 residues ahead of where the CDR3 ends, so the germline J gene completes it. The chain employs TRBV28 and TRBJ2-7; 9 bases agree with TRBD1. Germline V lookup: CDR1 MDHEN, CDR2 SYDVKM. Unmatched junction bases numbered 14, after V lost 7 bases and J lost 4 bases. The CDR3 consists of 16 residues. The CDR3 loop is CASTPAGTGSFYEQYF. The sequenced part of the CDR3 DNA is TGTGCCAGCACCCCAGCCGGGACAGGGTCTTTTTACGAG.

Notes on this clone: The read halts 3 residues ahead of the CDR3 end, with the missing end drawn from the germline J gene. The V call is TRBV19, the J call TRBJ1-2, with unresolved D. CDR3 length equals 12 residues. Germline loops: CDR1 LNHDA, CDR2 SQIVND (reference sequence). CDR3 loop: CASSRQPYDYTF. The part of the CDR3 DNA that was read is TGTGCCAGTAGTCGACAACCTTACGAC.

On this clone: The DNA ends 3 residues before the CDR3 does, and the rest of the CDR3 is filled in from the germline J gene. V and J are TRBV10-3 and TRBJ1-2; 10 nucleotides line up with TRBD1. Per germline, CDR1 ENHRY and CDR2 SYGVKD. The length of the CDR3 is 13 residues. CDR3 bases read: TGTGCCACCACCGGGACAGGGGATGGCGGC. It encodes CATTGTGDGG. The entire CDR3 reads CATTGTGDGGYTF.

To note about this clone: The CDR3 end is not reached by the read, which stops 3 residues before it; the germline J gene fills it in. The genes are TRBV29-1 and TRBJ1-4; TRBD1 matches 8 bases. Per the germline V gene, CDR1 is SQVTM and CDR2 is ANQGSEA. The CDR3 extends over 13 amino acids. Trimming took 7 bases from V and 3 from J; bases not matched to a gene: 4. The CDR3 here is CSGGQAPNEKLFF. The sequenced CDR3 bases are TGCAGCGGGGGACAGGCCCCTAATGAAAAA.

This clone is labeled medium-sized based on frequency. The read falls 3 residues short of the CDR3 end, and the missing part is taken from the germline J gene. The chain carries TRBV18 and TRBJ2-3, with D perhaps TRBD2 (5 bases). Looked up from germline, CDR1 is KGHSH and CDR2 is LQKENI. V lost 3 bases and J lost 5, with 15 bases in between. The CDR3 is 15 residues long. CDR3 DNA, as far as it was read: TGTGCCAGCTCACCTTCGAGCGGAGGAGTAGATACG. Translated: CASSPSSGGVDT. The CDR3 reads in full as CASSPSSGGVDTQYF.

To note about this clone: The read terminates 3 residues before the CDR3 end, so the remaining end is supplied by the germline J gene. The rearrangement uses TRBV19 and TRBJ1-4; the match to TRBD1 covers 8 bases. Germline CDR1 LNHDA, CDR2 SQIVND (reference sequence). Germline trimming cut 5 bases from V and 5 bases from J; bases unmatched to any gene: 7. CDR3 length: 15 amino acids. The CDR3 protein is CASSPRQGINEKLFF. CDR3 bases read: TGTGCCAGTAGTCCCCGACAGGGGATAAATGAAAAA. The full variable domain, with the rest looked up from reference TRBV19 and TRBJ1-4, is DGGITQSPKYLFRKEGQNVTLSCEQNLNHDAMYWYRQDPGQGLRLIYYSQIVNDFQKGDIAEGYSVSREKKESFPLTVTSAQKNPTAFYLCASSPRQGINEKLFFGSGTQLSVL.

In the case of this clone: Read sequence stops 3 residues before the CDR3 end, and the germline J gene provides the missing end. The chain joins TRBV19 to TRBJ1-1; D remains ambiguous. The CDR3 extends over 16 amino acids. The germline V and J ends were trimmed by 5 bases and 4 bases, with 20 bases remaining between them. Germline CDR1 is LNHDA and CDR2 is SQIVND (reference sequence). The covered CDR3 bases are TGTGCCAGTAGTCCCCGGACTTCCCCGGGGAGCACTGAA. It specifies CASSPRTSPGSTE. The CDR3 reads in full as CASSPRTSPGSTEAFF.

A note on this clone: The CDR3 end is not reached by the read, which stops 3 residues before it; the germline J gene fills it in. The rearrangement links TRBV20-1 to TRBJ2-1; no definite D call. From germline, CDR1 is DFQATT and CDR2 SNEGSKA (reference sequence). The V gene lost 4 bases and the J gene lost 9 bases, with 16 bases spanning the gap. CDR3 length equals 13 residues. The covered CDR3 bases are TGCAGTGCTACCATGTCCTTTATCGGTGAG. Translated, it gives CSATMSFIGE. The CDR3 in its entirety is CSATMSFIGEQFF.

Remarks on this clone: The sequence runs out 3 residues before the end of the CDR3; the remainder is reconstructed from the germline J gene. V and J are TRBV7-9 and TRBJ2-5; D is uncertain. Germline lookup yields CDR1 SEHNR and CDR2 FQNEAQ (reference sequence). The V gene lost 1 base and the J gene lost 0 bases, with 9 bases spanning the gap. The CDR3 contains 15 residues. The CDR3 loop is CASSLGGGNQETQYF. The sequenced part of the CDR3 DNA is TGTGCCAGCAGCTTAGGAGGTGGCAACCAAGAGACC.

A note on this clone: The read terminates 3 residues before the CDR3 end, so the remaining end is supplied by the germline J gene. The chain combines TRBV9 with TRBJ2-7, with D perhaps matching TRBD2 (6 bases). Trimming took off 2 bases at V and 2 bases at J, with 11 bases between the two ends. There are 14 residues in the CDR3. Per the germline V gene, CDR1 is SGDLS and CDR2 is YYNGEE. The CDR3 region is CASSVQAGPYEQYF. The sequenced part of the CDR3 DNA is TGTGCCAGCAGCGTGCAAGCGGGCCCCTACGAG.

In regard to this clone: The CDR3 end is not reached by the read, which stops 3 residues before it; the germline J gene fills it in. The chain employs TRBV28 and TRBJ1-6, with TRBD1 matching 7 bases. This CDR3 has 14 amino acids. Germline V CDR1 and CDR2: MDHEN, SYDVKM. Losses at the gene ends were 5 bases for V and 11 bases for J; bases not matched to a gene: 9. The CDR3 DNA, read in part, is TGTGCCAGCAGTCCTCCGGGACAGAACCCACCC. Residues: CASSPPGQNPP. From start to end, the CDR3 is CASSPPGQNPPLHF.

As regards this clone: The junction departs from germline at one end; a sequencing error may be responsible. The read ends 3 residues before the CDR3 terminus; that terminus is restored from the germline J gene. The V and J genes are TRBV4-2 and TRBJ2-1; 8 bases agree with TRBD1. The CDR3 has 16 amino acids. The germline gives CDR1 LGHNA, CDR2 YNFKEQ. CDR3 residues: CASSQENRGMLSEQFF. CDR3 DNA (partial): TGCGCCAGCAGCCAAGAAAACAGGGGGATGCTCAGTGAG.

As to this clone: The read halts 3 residues ahead of the CDR3 end, with the missing end drawn from the germline J gene. This chain uses TRBV20-1 with TRBJ1-2; 11 bases are shared with TRBD1. V gave up 1 base and J gave up 0 bases; unmatched junction bases: 10. The CDR3 runs 18 residues. Germline V gives CDR1 DFQATT, CDR2 SNEGSKA (reference sequence). The CDR3 protein is CSARVLLGQGASNYGYTF. The CDR3 DNA, read in part, is TGCAGTGCTAGAGTTCTGTTAGGACAGGGGGCTTCTAACTATGGC.

Details on this clone: The read ends 3 residues shy of where the CDR3 ends; the end is completed using the germline J gene. J is TRBJ2-3 and V is TRBV6-2 or TRBV6-3, with TRBD2 as a possible D gene (5 bases). Trimming shortened V by 2 bases and J by 1 base, and 16 bases separated the two germline ends. Germline V gene lookup returns CDR1 MNHEY and CDR2 SVGEGT. CDR3 length: 17 residues. CDR3: CASSYPLEMTRTDTQYF. The sequenced part of the CDR3 DNA is TGTGCCAGCAGTTACCCACTAGAGATGACCCGCACAGATACG.